This TCR beta chain came from a study of prognosis after radiotherapy for stage I lung cancer. Study results and caveats: There were reportedly differences in TRBV and TRBJ gene usage between patients with and without metastases. With medians of 10,088 versus 6,861, unique TCR clone counts fell after stereotactic body radiation therapy. The tumor specificity of expanded TCR clones remained undetermined.

Amplification of TCR beta CDR3 from genomic DNA used two-round multiplex PCR. The first round of PCR was done with primers that matched each TRBV and TRBJ gene. TCRdb used MiXCR to reprocess the multiplex PCR reads, holding one entry per CDR3 protein. The sample holds roughly 16,000 distinct CDR3 sequences, about a third seen once. For this clonotype: Its antigen is as yet unknown. A read error likely explains this, since a far larger clone differs by one base.

Germline assignment: CDR1 MRHNA and CDR2 SNTAGT. The CDR3 sequence is 17 residues long. The patients, who had no history of other malignancies and had received no prior chemotherapy or radiotherapy, were all found to be node-negative on CT and PET/CT. Specimen: PBMCs, collected before or after stereotactic body radiation therapy (not recorded which). This clonotype was obtained from a donor over 45 with non-small cell lung cancer. The gene calls are TRBV6-4 and TRBJ1-1, with TRBD1 matching 8 bases. CDR3 in amino acids: CVSSEPPGGSMNTEAFF. CDR3 nucleotide sequence: TGTGTCAGCAGTGAACCACCAGGGGGCTCCATGAACACTGAAGCTTTCTTT.